The 16 T cell receptor beta chains below were found in one sample sequenced in a study of tumor-infiltrating lymphocytes in primary liver carcinoma. Total RNA amounting to around 530 ng was the source from which TCR beta cDNA was made with a constant-region primer. Each TCR beta library was derived from three nested multiplex PCR rounds that employed slightly modified ARM-PCR. Investigators reported that the first two PCR rounds, at roughly 10 cycles each, used TRBV1-TRBV30 forward primers with a C-beta reverse primer. TCRdb itself ran the multiplex PCR reads through MiXCR, one entry per CDR3 protein. The table shows tens of thousands of distinct CDR3 sequences, with over 55% occurring only once. Co-extraction yielded RNA and DNA from about 20-30 mg of unsorted bulk tissue. Material for sequencing was liver tumor tissue from sampling region 4. The subset here: tumor region T4, right-lateral pole. The receptors shown here come from a woman aged 60-75 years with primary liver carcinoma and hepatitis B virus infection.

This clonotype was recorded once. Given a much more abundant clone one base away, this may be a read error. The chain has TRBV19 and TRBJ2-1; 12 nucleotides align to TRBD2. V was clipped by 6 bases and J by 6 bases; unmatched bases: 9. The CDR3 contains 16 residues. CDR1 LNHDA and CDR2 SQIVND come from the germline V gene (reference sequence). The CDR3 region is CASRRRLAGVGNEQFF. For the CDR3, the DNA is TGTGCCAGTAGGAGGAGACTAGCGGGAGTTGGCAATGAGCAGTTCTTC.

To note about this clonotype: A much more abundant neighbour one base away suggests this may be a read error. The rearrangement links TRBV28 to TRBJ1-1; tentative D call: TRBD1 (5 bases). The CDR3 has 13 amino acids. The germline V gene has CDR1 MDHEN and CDR2 SYDVKM. Trimming took off 5 bases at V and 10 bases at J, with 17 bases between the two ends. CDR3 sequence (DNA): TGTGCCAGCAGTGGCGGGGGGTTCCCTGGAGCTTTCTTT. This translates into CASSGGGFPGAFF.

On this clonotype: A much larger clone sits a single nucleotide away, making a read error possible. The J gene is TRBJ2-2, the V gene TRBV7-9, with 11 positions matching TRBD1. The J segment lost 9 bases and the V segment lost 7 bases, leaving 10 bases of the junction unmatched. Germline lookup yields CDR1 SEHNR and CDR2 FQNEAQ (reference sequence). This CDR3 region has 15 residues. CDR3 amino acids: CASNPWTGGRRELFF. The CDR3 nucleotides are TGTGCCAGCAACCCCTGGACAGGGGGCAGGAGGGAGCTGTTTTTT.

This clonotype was seen at least ten times. The chain uses TRBV5-1 and TRBJ2-7, with D uncertain. There are 14 residues in the CDR3. V lost 4 bases and J lost 6, with 17 bases in between. The germline CDR1 and CDR2 sequences are SGHRS and YFSETQ. This chain's CDR3 is CASSLRNHGGEQYF. The CDR3 nucleotides read TGCGCCAGCAGCCTCAGGAATCATGGCGGCGAGCAGTACTTC.

This clonotype was recorded many times. The chain has TRBV12-5 and TRBJ2-7; 9 bases fit TRBD1. CDR3 length: 13 residues. Germline loops: CDR1 LGHNT, CDR2 FRNRAP. The J segment lost 4 bases and the V segment lost 7 bases, leaving 5 bases of the junction unmatched. This chain's CDR3 is CASAVDRGYEQYF. The DNA for the CDR3 is TGTGCTAGTGCCGTCGACAGGGGGTACGAGCAGTACTTC. The full variable domain, rest sourced from reference TRBV12-5 and TRBJ2-7, is DARVTQTPRHKVTEMGQEVTMRCQPILGHNTVFWYRQTMMQGLELLAYFRNRAPLDDSGMPKDRFSAEMPDATLATLKIQPSEPRDSAVYFCASAVDRGYEQYFGPGTRLTVT.

Turning to this clonotype: This may arise from a read error, as a much more abundant clone is one base away. The chain carries TRBV30 and TRBJ1-1; 10 positions match TRBD1. This CDR3 is built from 15 residues. Germline V CDR1 and CDR2: GTSNPN, SVGIG (reference sequence). The ends lost 4 bases at V and 6 bases at J; junction bases unmatched: 11. The chain's CDR3 is CAWKDRGRDSSEAFF. The CDR3 nucleotides are TGTGCCTGGAAAGACAGGGGGCGCGACAGCTCTGAAGCTTTCTTT. The full variable domain, rest sourced from reference TRBV30 and TRBJ1-1, is SQTIHQWPATLVQPVGSPLSLECTVEGTSNPNLYWYRQAAGRGLQLLFYSVGIGQISSEVPQNLSASRPQDRQFILSSKKLLLSDSGFYLCAWKDRGRDSSEAFFGQGTRLTVV.

Details on this clonotype: The missing conserved phenylalanine or tryptophan at the end of this CDR3 makes a read error likely. The rearrangement uses TRBV4-1 and TRBJ2-2, with no clear D. Trimming took off 1 base at V and 5 bases at J, with 17 bases between the two ends. This CDR3 has 17 amino acids. Germline lookup yields CDR1 MGHRA and CDR2 YSYEKL. This chain's CDR3 is CASSQADMEFPTGELFS. The CDR3 region has the DNA TGCGCCAGCAGCCAAGCAGACATGGAATTTCCGACCGGGGAGCTGTTTTCT.

On this clonotype itself: One junction end does not reproduce the germline sequence, and a read error may be involved. This sequence joins TRBV11-2 and TRBJ2-3; D is uncertain. The CDR3 is made up of 12 amino acids. Looked up from germline, CDR1 is SGHAT and CDR2 is FQNNGV. As DNA, the CDR3 is TGTGGCAGCAGCCCCTGGGCGGATACACTGTATTTT. Translating it yields CGSSPWADTLYF.

This clonotype is medium-sized (0.01 to 0.1%) by share. The chain joins TRBV6-5 to TRBJ2-3, with TRBD2 identical over 11 bases. Germline V gives CDR1 MNHEY, CDR2 SVGAGI. V lost 2 bases, J lost 6 bases, and 7 bases stayed unmatched. This CDR3 is 16 amino acids long. CDR3 coding DNA: TGTGCCAGCAGTTACCGGGGACTAGCGGCCAGGGATACGCAGTATTTT. Translating it yields CASSYRGLAARDTQYF.

CDR3 sequence: CANTYSGQGWYEQYF. The CDR3 nucleotides are TGTGCCAACACTTACTCCGGACAGGGGTGGTACGAGCAGTACTTC. The chain uses TRBV6-5 and TRBJ2-7, with TRBD1 matching 9 bases. With 10 bases clipped from V and 4 bases from J, the junction kept 14 bases outside the gene matches. The CDR3 runs 15 residues. CDR1 and CDR2 from the germline V gene are MNHEY and SVGAGI.

Of note for this clonotype: The junction differs from germline at one of its ends, possibly a read error. The V and J genes are TRBV10-2 and TRBJ1-5; D is unresolved. Looked up from germline, CDR1 is WSHSY and CDR2 is SAAADI. The length of the CDR3 is 14 residues. CDR3 nucleotides: TGCTCCAGCGGTGAGTCATCTAGCGATCAGCCCCAGCATTTT. Protein product: CSSGESSSDQPQHF.

In regard to this clonotype: One end of the junction does not line up with germline, which may come from a read error. V is TRBV12-3 or TRBV12-4 and J is TRBJ2-3, with 10 bases matching TRBD2. There are 16 residues in the CDR3. CDR3 sequence (DNA): TGTACCAGCAGTTTGGCTAGCGGGGGAAGCACAGGTACGCAGTATTTT. It yields the protein CTSSLASGGSTGTQYF.

This clonotype was observed many times. The CDR3 protein is CASSPLSRLAIEGTDTQYF. Here the CDR3 DNA reads TGTGCCAGCAGTCCCCTATCCCGACTAGCGATAGAAGGCACAGATACGCAGTATTTT. The chain employs TRBV28 and TRBJ2-3; 8 bases are a match to TRBD2. V trimming: 5 bases; J trimming: 1 base; junction bases outside the gene matches: 17. Germline V gives CDR1 MDHEN, CDR2 SYDVKM. The CDR3 runs 19 residues.

Comments on this clonotype: Germline and junction disagree at one end, which may indicate a read error. CDR3 bases: TGTGCCAGTGGTTCGGGACAGGGGTTCAATGGGCACTTCTTC. Its translation is CASGSGQGFNGHFF. The chain joins TRBV12-5 to TRBJ2-1; TRBD1 matches at 10 bases. Per the germline V gene, CDR1 is LGHNT and CDR2 is FRNRAP. This CDR3 is built from 14 residues.

This clonotype was detected many times. The chain has TRBV5-4 and TRBJ1-5, with D perhaps TRBD1 (6 bases). This CDR3 region has 13 residues. Per germline, CDR1 SGHNT and CDR2 YYREEE (reference sequence). V was clipped by 4 bases and J by 5 bases, with 10 bases between them. The CDR3 DNA reads as TGTGCCAGCAGCGCTAACAGGGATCAGCCCCAGCATTTT. It is translated as CASSANRDQPQHF.

Concerning this clonotype: The junction departs from the called germline gene at one end, perhaps through a read error. This sequence joins TRBV12-3 or TRBV12-4 and TRBJ2-2, with D unclear. The CDR3 extends over 13 amino acids. The CDR3: CASSFWAAGELFF. CDR3 coding DNA: TGTGCCAGTAGTTTTTGGGCTGCCGGGGAGCTGTTTTTT.